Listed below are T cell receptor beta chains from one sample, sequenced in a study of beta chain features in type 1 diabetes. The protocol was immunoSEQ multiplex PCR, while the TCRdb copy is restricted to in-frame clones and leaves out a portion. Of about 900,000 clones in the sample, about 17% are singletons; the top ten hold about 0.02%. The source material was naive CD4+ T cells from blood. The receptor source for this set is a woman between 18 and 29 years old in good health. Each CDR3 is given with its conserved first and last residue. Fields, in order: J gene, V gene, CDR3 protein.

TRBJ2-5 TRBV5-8 CASSLWDYPGAARRETQYF
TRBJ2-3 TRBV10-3 CAIRTLAGGTDTQYF
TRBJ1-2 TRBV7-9 CASSMAVYGYTF
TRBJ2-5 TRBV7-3 CASSTGLAETQYF
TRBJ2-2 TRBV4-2 CASSPRLVTGELFF
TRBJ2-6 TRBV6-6 CASRAGQGSGANVLTF
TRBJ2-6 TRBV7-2 CASSSDRYSGANVLTF
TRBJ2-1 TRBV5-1 CASSFPQTTGYYNEQFF
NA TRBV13 CASSSGTSGKPYEQYF
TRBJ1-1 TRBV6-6 CASSYGKMNTEAFF
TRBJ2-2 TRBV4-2 CASSRQGAGDGELFF
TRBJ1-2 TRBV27 CASSPAGRGYGYTF
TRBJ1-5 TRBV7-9 CASSPPGNSNQPQHF
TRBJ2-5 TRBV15 CATSRDRIMPGQGLQETQYF
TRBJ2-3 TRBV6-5 CASSFRPPDTQYF
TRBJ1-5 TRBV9 CASSVGDGQGGRQPQHF
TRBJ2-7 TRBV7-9 CASSRTRGAGRPYEQYF
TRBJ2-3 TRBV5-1 CASSHGLAGTDTQYF
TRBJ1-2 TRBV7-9 CASSFHYNYGYTF
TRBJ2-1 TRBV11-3 CASSLGRMGDTQFF
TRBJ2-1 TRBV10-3 CAINGRLAGDNEQFF
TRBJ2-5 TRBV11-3 CASSRTGGETQYF
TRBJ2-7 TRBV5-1 CASSLGPDSYEQYF
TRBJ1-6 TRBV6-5 CASSYGSSMHNSPLHF
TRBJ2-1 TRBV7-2 CASSFYKSDEQFF
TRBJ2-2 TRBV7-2 CASSSSGRQGTGELFF
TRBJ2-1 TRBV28 CASSLAGTTRGSQFF
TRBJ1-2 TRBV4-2 CASSQDQQGYYGYTF
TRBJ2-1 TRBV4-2 CASSLLAGGFVNEQFF
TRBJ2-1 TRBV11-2 CASSLGIRGVEFF
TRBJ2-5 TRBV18 CASSPSFRETQYF
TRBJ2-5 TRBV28 CASSQNRGETQYF
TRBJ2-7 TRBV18 CASSPKGQGFYEQYF
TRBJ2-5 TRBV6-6 CASSYHRDRDGETQYF
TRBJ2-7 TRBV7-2 CASSLGPTSGIGSGYF
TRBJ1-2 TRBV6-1 CASSRQTGVLVGYTF
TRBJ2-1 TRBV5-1 CASNQGWGNEQFF